A single count supports the clone carrying this T cell receptor (beta chain). This CDR3 has 10 residues. The sample is drawn from a study of blood T cell repertoires in COVID-19. The overall study: Samples taken during acute and convalescent COVID-19 were collected in the United States, Italy and Spain. Sample material is recorded as cDNA or gDNA derived from T cells, B-cell-depleted T cells, or PBMCs.

How the authors handled the data: Counts of nucleated cells, estimated from reference gene primer amplification, were obtained. Profiling relied on immunoSEQ multiplex PCR, and the TCRdb table lists in-frame clones only, not all of them. D and trimming were read from the DNA, whereas the V and J calls and clone size are those reported in that table. This table holds roughly 310,000 clones, around nine tenths found once. This rearrangement joins TRBV12-3 or TRBV12-4 to TRBJ1-1, with TRBD1 as a possible D gene (5 bases). The clonotype comes from a man aged 60 to 69 who had recovered from COVID-19. Sequencing was performed on PBMCs or T cells enriched from blood (not recorded which). The CDR3, as DNA: TGTGCGTCGGAGGGGACTGAAGCTTTCTTT. This encodes CASEGTEAFF.